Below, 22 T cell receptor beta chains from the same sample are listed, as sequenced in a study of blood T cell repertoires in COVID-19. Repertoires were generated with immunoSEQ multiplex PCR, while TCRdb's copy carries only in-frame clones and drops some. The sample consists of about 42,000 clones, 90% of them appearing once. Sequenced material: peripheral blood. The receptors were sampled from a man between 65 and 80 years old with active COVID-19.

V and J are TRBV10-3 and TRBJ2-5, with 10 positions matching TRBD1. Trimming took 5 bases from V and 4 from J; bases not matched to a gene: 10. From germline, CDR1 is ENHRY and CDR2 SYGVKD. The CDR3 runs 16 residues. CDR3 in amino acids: CAISFTGTGVRETQYF. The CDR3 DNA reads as TGTGCCATCAGTTTTACCGGGACAGGGGTTCGAGAGACCCAGTACTTC.

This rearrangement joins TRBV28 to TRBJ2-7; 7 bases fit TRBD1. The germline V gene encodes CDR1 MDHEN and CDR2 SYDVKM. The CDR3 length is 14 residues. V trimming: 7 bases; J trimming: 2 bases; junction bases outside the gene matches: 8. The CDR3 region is CASTSGTATYEQYF. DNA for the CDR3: TGTGCCAGCACCTCTGGGACAGCTACCTACGAGCAGTACTTC.

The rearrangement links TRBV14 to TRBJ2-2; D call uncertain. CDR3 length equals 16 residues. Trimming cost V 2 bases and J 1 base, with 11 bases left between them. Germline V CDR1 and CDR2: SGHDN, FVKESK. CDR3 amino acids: CASSQFAKRNTGELFF. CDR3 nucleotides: TGTGCCAGCAGCCAATTTGCCAAGCGGAACACCGGGGAGCTGTTTTTT.

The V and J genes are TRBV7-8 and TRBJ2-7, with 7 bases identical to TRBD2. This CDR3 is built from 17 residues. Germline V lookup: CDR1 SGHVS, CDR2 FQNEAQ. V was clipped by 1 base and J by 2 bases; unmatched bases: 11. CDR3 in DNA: TGTGCCAGCAGCTTAGGTCTTATAGGGGCGGGAGCCTACGAGCAGTACTTC. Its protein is CASSLGLIGAGAYEQYF.

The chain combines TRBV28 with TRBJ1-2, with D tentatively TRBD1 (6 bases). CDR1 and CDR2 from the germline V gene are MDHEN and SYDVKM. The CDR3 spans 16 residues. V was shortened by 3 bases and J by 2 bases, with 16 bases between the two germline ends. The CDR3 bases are TGTGCCAGCAGTTTCCCAAACAGGGAATTCAACTATGGCTACACCTTC. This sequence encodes CASSFPNREFNYGYTF.

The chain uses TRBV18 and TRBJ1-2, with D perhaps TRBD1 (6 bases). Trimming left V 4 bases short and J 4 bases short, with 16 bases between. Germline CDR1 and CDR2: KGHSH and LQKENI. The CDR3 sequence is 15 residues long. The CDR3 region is CASSRNRDESYGYTF. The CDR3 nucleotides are TGTGCCAGCTCACGGAACAGGGATGAGAGCTATGGCTACACCTTC.

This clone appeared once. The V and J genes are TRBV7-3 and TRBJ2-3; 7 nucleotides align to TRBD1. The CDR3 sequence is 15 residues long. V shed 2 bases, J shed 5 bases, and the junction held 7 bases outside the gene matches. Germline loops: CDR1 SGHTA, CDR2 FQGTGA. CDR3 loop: CASSLEGASGDTQYF. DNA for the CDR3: TGTGCCAGCAGCTTAGAGGGGGCTAGTGGAGATACGCAGTATTTT.

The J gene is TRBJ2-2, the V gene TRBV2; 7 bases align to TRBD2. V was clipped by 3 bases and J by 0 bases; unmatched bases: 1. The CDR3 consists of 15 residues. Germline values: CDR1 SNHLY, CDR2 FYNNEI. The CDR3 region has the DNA TGTGCCAGCAGTGACGCGGGGGCGAACACCGGGGAGCTGTTTTTT. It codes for CASSDAGANTGELFF.

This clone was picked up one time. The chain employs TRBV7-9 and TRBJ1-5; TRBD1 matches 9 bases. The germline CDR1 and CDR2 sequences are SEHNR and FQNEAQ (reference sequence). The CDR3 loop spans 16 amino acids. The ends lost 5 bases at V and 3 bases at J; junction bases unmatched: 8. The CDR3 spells CASSRLGTGPNQPQHF. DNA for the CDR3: TGTGCCAGCAGCCGCCTGGGGACAGGGCCCAATCAGCCCCAGCATTTT.

Here the CDR3 DNA reads TGTGCCAGTAGTAAAGGGACTAGATTCACCGGGGAGCTGTTTTTT. Translated: CASSKGTRFTGELFF. The genes are TRBV19 and TRBJ2-2, with 8 bases aligning to TRBD2. CDR3 length equals 15 residues. J lost 4 bases, V lost 4 bases, and 5 bases had no gene match. Germline V gene lookup returns CDR1 LNHDA and CDR2 SQIVND (reference sequence). Together with reference TRBV19 and TRBJ2-2, the CDR3 gives the full variable domain: DGGITQSPKYLFRKEGQNVTLSCEQNLNHDAMYWYRQDPGQGLRLIYYSQIVNDFQKGDIAEGYSVSREKKESFPLTVTSAQKNPTAFYLCASSKGTRFTGELFFGEGSRLTVL.

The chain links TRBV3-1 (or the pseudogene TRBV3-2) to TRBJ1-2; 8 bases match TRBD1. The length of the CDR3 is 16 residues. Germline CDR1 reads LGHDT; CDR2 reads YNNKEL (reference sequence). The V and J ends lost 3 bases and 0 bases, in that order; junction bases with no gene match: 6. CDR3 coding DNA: TGTGCCAGCAGCCAGGGGGACAGGTTAGCTAACTATGGCTACACCTTC. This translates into CASSQGDRLANYGYTF.

CDR3 protein: CASTGGGTEAFF. The CDR3 DNA reads as TGTGCCAGCACGGGGGGGGGCACTGAAGCTTTCTTT. J is TRBJ1-1 and V is TRBV3-1 (or the pseudogene TRBV3-2), with D possibly matching TRBD1 (5 bases). Germline V gene data show CDR1 as LGHDT and CDR2 as YNNKEL (reference sequence). The length of the CDR3 is 12 residues. Trimming stripped 7 bases from V and 4 bases from J, with 10 bases between.

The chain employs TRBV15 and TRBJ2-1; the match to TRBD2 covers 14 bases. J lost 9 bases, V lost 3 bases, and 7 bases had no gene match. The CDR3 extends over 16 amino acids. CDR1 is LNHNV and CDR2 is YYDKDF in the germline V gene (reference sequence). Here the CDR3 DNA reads TGTGCCACCAGCAGGGGTGGGACTAGCGGGAGTGGTGAGCAGTTCTTC. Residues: CATSRGGTSGSGEQFF.

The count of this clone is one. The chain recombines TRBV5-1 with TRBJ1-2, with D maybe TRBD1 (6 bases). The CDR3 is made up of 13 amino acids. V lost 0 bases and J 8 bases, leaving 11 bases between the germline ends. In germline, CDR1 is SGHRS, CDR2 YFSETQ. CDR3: CASSLEGGIGYTF. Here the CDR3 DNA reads TGCGCCAGCAGCTTGGAAGGGGGAATAGGCTACACCTTC.

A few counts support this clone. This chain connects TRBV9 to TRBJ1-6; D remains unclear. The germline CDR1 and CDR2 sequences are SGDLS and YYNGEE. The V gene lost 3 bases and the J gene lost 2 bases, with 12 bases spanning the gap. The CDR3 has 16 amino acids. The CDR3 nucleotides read TGTGCCAGCAGCGCACTTCTTAGCCCCTATAATTCACCCCTCCACTTT. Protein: CASSALLSPYNSPLHF. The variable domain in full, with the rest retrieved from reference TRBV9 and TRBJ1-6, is DSGVTQTPKHLITATGQRVTLRCSPRSGDLSVYWYQQSLDQGLQFLIQYYNGEERAKGNILERFSAQQFPDLHSELNLSSLELGDSALYFCASSALLSPYNSPLHFGNGTRLTVT.

The CDR3 loop reads CASSYFGRNSGNTIYF. Written as DNA, the CDR3 is TGTGCCAGCAGTTATTTCGGGAGGAACTCTGGAAACACCATATATTTT. This sequence joins TRBV6-6 and TRBJ1-3; D not certain. CDR1 and CDR2 (germline): MNHNY, SVGAGI (reference sequence). The CDR3 has 16 amino acids. V lost 3 bases and J 0 bases, leaving 12 bases between the germline ends.

The CDR3, as DNA: TGTGCCAGCAGCCCTATCTTTACAGGGGGCGGTTACGAGCAGTACTTC. It is translated as CASSPIFTGGGYEQYF. The chain joins TRBV4-2 to TRBJ2-7, with 9 nucleotides matching TRBD1. The CDR3 length is 16 residues. V lost 4 bases to trimming and J lost 4 bases; unmatched junction nucleotides: 11. Germline V lookup: CDR1 LGHNA, CDR2 YNFKEQ.

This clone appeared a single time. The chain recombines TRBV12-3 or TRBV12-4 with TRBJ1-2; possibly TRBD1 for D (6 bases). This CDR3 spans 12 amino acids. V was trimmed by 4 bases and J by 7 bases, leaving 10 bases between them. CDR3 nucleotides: TGTGCCAGCAGTTCACAGGGTTCTGGCTACACCTTC. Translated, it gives CASSSQGSGYTF.

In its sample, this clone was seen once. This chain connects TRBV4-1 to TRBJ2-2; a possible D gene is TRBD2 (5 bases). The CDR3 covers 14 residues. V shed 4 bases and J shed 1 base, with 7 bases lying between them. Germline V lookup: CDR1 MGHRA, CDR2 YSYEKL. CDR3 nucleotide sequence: TGCGCCAGCAGCCGGACTCTGAACACCGGGGAGCTGTTTTTT. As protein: CASSRTLNTGELFF.

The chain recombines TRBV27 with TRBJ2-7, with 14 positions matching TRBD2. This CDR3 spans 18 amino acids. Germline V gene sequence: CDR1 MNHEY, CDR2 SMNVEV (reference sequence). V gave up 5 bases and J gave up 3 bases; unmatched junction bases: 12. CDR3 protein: CASSIYTPGLAGDYEQYF. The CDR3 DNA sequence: TGTGCCAGCAGTATCTACACACCGGGACTAGCGGGGGACTACGAGCAGTACTTC.

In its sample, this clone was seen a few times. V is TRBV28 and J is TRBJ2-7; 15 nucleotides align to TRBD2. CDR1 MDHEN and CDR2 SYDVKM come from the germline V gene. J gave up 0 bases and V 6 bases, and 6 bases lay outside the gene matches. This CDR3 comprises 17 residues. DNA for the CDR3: TGTGCCAGCAGCGGACTAGCGGGGGGGAGAAACTCCTACGAGCAGTACTTC. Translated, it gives CASSGLAGGRNSYEQYF.

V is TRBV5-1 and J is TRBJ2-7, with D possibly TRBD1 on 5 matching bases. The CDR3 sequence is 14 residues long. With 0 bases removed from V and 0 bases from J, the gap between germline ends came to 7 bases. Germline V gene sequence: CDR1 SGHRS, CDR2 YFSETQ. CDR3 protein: CASSLGQPSYEQYF. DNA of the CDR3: TGCGCCAGCAGCTTGGGACAGCCCTCCTACGAGCAGTACTTC.